These 19 T cell receptor beta chains were sequenced from one sample in a study of blood T cell repertoires in COVID-19. Method: immunoSEQ multiplex PCR; TCRdb's copy keeps in-frame clones and lacks some. Among 95,000 to 100,000 clones listed, roughly 86% were seen once. The sequencing sample was made of peripheral blood. All receptors derive from a woman aged 25 to 45 with acute or convalescent COVID-19.

The V call is TRBV19, the J call TRBJ1-2; 8 bases map to TRBD1. The CDR3 length is 14 residues. The germline CDR1 and CDR2 sequences are LNHDA and SQIVND (reference sequence). With 4 bases clipped from V and 4 bases from J, the junction kept 5 bases outside the gene matches. CDR3 bases: TGTGCCAGTAGTACCGGGACAGGAAGCTATGGCTACACCTTC. Translation: CASSTGTGSYGYTF.

This chain joins TRBV5-3 and TRBJ2-3; TRBD2 agrees at 13 bases. TRBV5-3 is flagged as an ORF with uncertain function. The CDR3 consists of 17 residues. V shed 2 bases and J 2 bases; nucleotides not matched to a gene: 5. CDR3 loop: CARSFETSGGTTDTQYF. CDR3 in DNA: TGTGCCAGAAGCTTTGAGACTAGCGGGGGGACCACAGATACGCAGTATTTT.

This chain links TRBV20-1 with TRBJ1-4; possibly TRBD1 for D (5 bases). The CDR3 extends over 14 amino acids. Germline V gene sequence: CDR1 DFQATT, CDR2 SNEGSKA (reference sequence). The V end lost 3 bases, the J end lost 6 bases, and 14 bases lay between the germline ends. The CDR3 spells CSASYAGGDEKLFF. The CDR3 DNA is TGCAGTGCTAGTTACGCGGGGGGGGATGAAAAACTGTTTTTT.

The J gene is TRBJ1-5, the V gene TRBV2; possibly TRBD1 for D (6 bases). Per the germline V gene, CDR1 is SNHLY and CDR2 is FYNNEI. Between the trimmed V and J ends, which lost 5 bases and 4 bases, there was a span of 15 bases. The CDR3 sequence is 15 residues long. CDR3 sequence: CASSTRAGDNQPQHF. The CDR3 DNA sequence: TGTGCCAGCAGTACCCGCGCAGGGGATAATCAGCCCCAGCATTTT.

V usage is TRBV27 and J usage is TRBJ2-7, with 7 bases fitting TRBD1. CDR3 length equals 13 residues. Germline V gives CDR1 MNHEY, CDR2 SMNVEV (reference sequence). J lost 7 bases, V lost 7 bases, and 10 bases had no gene match. CDR3: CASNTRTGVEQYF. CDR3 in DNA: TGTGCCAGCAATACTCGGACAGGTGTAGAGCAGTACTTC.

The chain has TRBV6-5 and TRBJ2-7; D may be TRBD2 (5 bases). Looked up from germline, CDR1 is MNHEY and CDR2 is SVGAGI. This CDR3 contains 15 residues. V was cut by 0 bases and J by 2 bases, with 11 bases left in between. The CDR3 protein is CASSYSMAGTYEQYF. The DNA for the CDR3 is TGTGCCAGCAGTTACTCGATGGCCGGGACCTACGAGCAGTACTTC.

This clone turned up a few times. The V call is TRBV28, the J call TRBJ1-2, with TRBD1 identical over 7 bases. The CDR3 is 17 residues long. The V segment lost 5 bases and the J segment 0 bases; nucleotides outside the gene matches: 12. The germline V gene has CDR1 MDHEN and CDR2 SYDVKM. CDR3: CASSPRTGEPTNYGYTF. Here the CDR3 DNA reads TGTGCCAGCAGTCCTAGGACAGGCGAACCCACTAACTATGGCTACACCTTC.

The rearrangement links TRBV11-2 to TRBJ2-7; 7 bases map to TRBD1. Germline V CDR1 and CDR2: SGHAT, FQNNGV. J was trimmed by 7 bases and V by 5 bases; bases with no gene match: 14. The CDR3 runs 15 residues. The CDR3 reads CASSPQGGLPREQYF. The CDR3 DNA sequence: TGTGCCAGCAGCCCCCAAGGGGGCCTCCCGAGAGAGCAGTACTTC.

This rearrangement joins TRBV29-1 to TRBJ1-2; 7 nucleotides line up with TRBD1. CDR1 and CDR2 from the germline V gene are SQVTM and ANQGSEA. The CDR3 spans 14 residues. V lost 6 bases, J lost 4 bases, and 11 bases stayed unmatched. CDR3 coding DNA: TGCAGCGTCAACAGACAGGGCGACGTCTATGGCTACACCTTC. It codes for CSVNRQGDVYGYTF.

The chain has TRBV9 and TRBJ2-2; D might be TRBD1 (6 bases). This CDR3 spans 12 amino acids. Germline CDR1 reads SGDLS; CDR2 reads YYNGEE. Deletions cut 10 bases from V and 4 bases from J, with 11 bases between. DNA for the CDR3: TGTGCCGCAGGGGAAGGCACCGGGGAGCTGTTTTTT. It encodes CAAGEGTGELFF.

J is TRBJ2-3 and V is TRBV3-1 (or the pseudogene TRBV3-2); TRBD2 matches 8 bases. Per the germline V gene, CDR1 is LGHDT and CDR2 is YNNKEL (reference sequence). Germline trimming cut 5 bases from V and 5 bases from J; bases unmatched to any gene: 9. This CDR3 has 15 residues. In DNA form, the CDR3 reads TGTGCCAGCAGCACCAGACGGGGGGGCCAAGATACGCAGTATTTT. Translating gives CASSTRRGGQDTQYF.

This clone appeared a single time. This chain connects TRBV7-3 to TRBJ2-7, with 7 positions matching TRBD1. V gave up 2 bases and J gave up 5 bases; unmatched junction bases: 9. The CDR3 contains 15 residues. Germline V gene lookup returns CDR1 SGHTA and CDR2 FQGTGA. Here the CDR3 reads CASSLGDSKSDEQYF. The DNA of the CDR3 is TGTGCCAGCAGCTTAGGGGACAGTAAGTCTGACGAGCAGTACTTC. The full variable domain, with the rest looked up from reference TRBV7-3 and TRBJ2-7, is GAGVSQTPSNKVTEKGKYVELRCDPISGHTALYWYRQSLGQGPEFLIYFQGTGAADDSGLPNDRFFAVRPEGSVSTLKIQRTERGDSAVYLCASSLGDSKSDEQYFGPGTRLTVT.

This clone has only one observation. This rearrangement joins TRBV2 to TRBJ1-3, with 8 bases that match TRBD1. Germline V gene lookup returns CDR1 SNHLY and CDR2 FYNNEI. Losses at the gene ends were 4 bases for V and 1 base for J; bases not matched to a gene: 3. CDR3 length: 15 amino acids. The CDR3 region has the DNA TGTGCCAGCAGTGCGGACAGGGTGTCTGGAAACACCATATATTTT. Protein sequence: CASSADRVSGNTIYF.

This clone has a single count. The chain uses TRBV7-3 and TRBJ2-3; the D gene is possibly TRBD1 (6 bases). CDR3 length: 15 residues. Germline CDR1 is SGHTA and CDR2 is FQGTGA. Trimming left V 2 bases short and J 2 bases short, with 11 bases between. As DNA, the CDR3 is TGTGCCAGCAGCTTATCACAGGGCCTCACAGATACGCAGTATTTT. Translating gives CASSLSQGLTDTQYF.

This clone has just one count. The chain uses TRBV11-2 and TRBJ1-6; possible D gene TRBD1, 6 bases. With 1 base removed from V and 7 bases from J, the gap between germline ends came to 11 bases. The germline CDR1 and CDR2 sequences are SGHAT and FQNNGV. The CDR3 consists of 15 residues. As DNA, the CDR3 is TGTGCCAGCAGCTTAGGAGGGGGACCCAATTCACCCCTCCACTTT. This translates into CASSLGGGPNSPLHF.

This chain connects TRBV6-6 to TRBJ2-7, with D possibly TRBD1 on 6 matching bases. The CDR3 has 12 amino acids. Germline CDR1 reads MNHNY; CDR2 reads SVGAGI (reference sequence). Trimming removed 8 bases from V and 3 bases from J, with 11 bases in between. The chain's CDR3 is CASGQMLYEQYF. The CDR3, as DNA: TGTGCCAGCGGACAGATGCTCTACGAGCAGTACTTC.

This chain uses TRBV7-7 with TRBJ2-1; D not resolved. The germline V and J ends were trimmed by 0 bases and 7 bases, with 10 bases remaining between them. CDR1 is SSHAT, CDR2 FNYEAQ, per germline (reference sequence). The CDR3 is 14 amino acids. The CDR3 spells CASSLAGPWNEQFF. CDR3 nucleotides: TGTGCCAGCAGCTTAGCGGGCCCGTGGAATGAGCAGTTCTTC.

CDR3 loop: CASSPPTGGPAYEQYF. The CDR3 nucleotides are TGTGCCAGTAGTCCACCGACAGGGGGCCCCGCCTACGAGCAGTACTTC. This rearrangement joins TRBV19 to TRBJ2-7, with 10 bases matching TRBD1. Trimming at V came to 5 bases and at J to 2 bases, leaving 9 bases not matched to a gene. CDR1 is LNHDA, CDR2 SQIVND, per germline (reference sequence). This CDR3 is 16 amino acids long.

The rearrangement links TRBV4-2 to TRBJ1-2, with 9 bases matching TRBD1. The trim removed 2 bases at V and 4 bases at J, leaving 8 bases unmatched. This CDR3 is 16 amino acids long. Germline CDR1 is LGHNA and CDR2 is YNFKEQ. The CDR3 region is CASSQSDRGLGYGYTF. Written as DNA, the CDR3 is TGTGCCAGCAGCCAATCCGACAGGGGGTTGGGCTATGGCTACACCTTC.